The 27 T cell receptor beta chains below come from one sample, sequenced in a study of T cells in Graves' hyperthyroidism and ophthalmopathy. RNA transcripts served as the template for amplifying TCR beta CDR3 regions. Using the HTBI primer set, a first-round RT-PCR was run on the TCR CDR3. TCRdb reprocessed the multiplex PCR reads with MiXCR, giving one entry per CDR3 protein. The sample lists fewer than 750,000 distinct CDR3 sequences, approximately 14% occurring once. Material: blood. Receptors were obtained from a woman aged 45-65 years with Graves' ophthalmopathy.

The CDR3 is CASSHYETPSYEQYF. CDR3 DNA sequence: TGTGCCAGCTCCCACTACGAGACCCCCTCCTACGAGCAGTACTTC. This chain links TRBV18 with TRBJ2-7; unclear D gene. CDR3 length: 15 residues. Germline V gene data show CDR1 as KGHSH and CDR2 as LQKENI. Trimming left V 6 bases short and J 0 bases short, with 15 bases between.

This clonotype came up many times. The rearrangement uses TRBV27 and TRBJ2-1, with D uncertain. Trimming removed 10 bases from V and 0 bases from J, with 13 bases in between. There are 14 residues in the CDR3. Germline V gene data show CDR1 as MNHEY and CDR2 as SMNVEV (reference sequence). The CDR3 nucleotides read TGTGCCACTACGACTGAAAGCTCCTACAATGAGCAGTTCTTC. Translation gives CATTTESSYNEQFF.

The sample holds a few counts of this clonotype. The chain employs TRBV12-3 or TRBV12-4 and TRBJ2-2; D call uncertain. The CDR3 contains 13 residues. V was cut by 5 bases and J by 6 bases, with 10 bases left in between. CDR3 bases: TGTGCCAGCAGTATTAGTATATCCGGGGAGCTGTTTTTT. Translated: CASSISISGELFF.

This clonotype was found many times. The chain joins TRBV7-2 to TRBJ1-1; possibly TRBD1 for D (6 bases). CDR1 and CDR2 (germline): SGHTA, FQGNSA. The CDR3 length is 14 residues. V was trimmed by 3 bases and J by 5 bases, leaving 13 bases between them. This chain's CDR3 is CASSLLGARTEAFF. CDR3 bases: TGTGCCAGCAGCTTGCTGGGGGCGCGAACTGAAGCTTTCTTT.

Comments on this clonotype: One base away lies a much larger clone, so this may be a sequencing read error. V is TRBV12-3 or TRBV12-4 and J is TRBJ2-1; D possibly corresponds to TRBD1 (6 bases). The V end was cut by 3 bases, the J end by 7 bases, with 16 bases between. CDR3 length equals 15 residues. The CDR3 DNA reads TGTGCCAGCAGTTTTGGGGCAGGGGATGGGAATGAGCAGTTCTTC. Its translation: CASSFGAGDGNEQFF.

This clonotype was seen ten or more times. The J gene is TRBJ2-5, the V gene TRBV30; D assignment may be TRBD1 or TRBD2 (5 bases each). Germline V gives CDR1 GTSNPN, CDR2 SVGIG (reference sequence). This CDR3 comprises 19 residues. V gave up 2 bases and J gave up 4 bases, with 29 bases separating them. The CDR3 region is CAWSSSYGDGKGLPETQYF. CDR3 nucleotide sequence: TGTGCCTGGAGTTCGTCCTACGGGGATGGGAAGGGGCTCCCAGAGACCCAGTACTTC.

This clonotype was seen at least ten times. This chain connects TRBV7-8 to TRBJ2-7, with D tentatively TRBD1 (5 bases). Germline V gene sequence: CDR1 SGHVS, CDR2 FQNEAQ. The V gene lost 2 bases and the J gene lost 3 bases, with 8 bases spanning the gap. This CDR3 is built from 13 residues. The CDR3 reads CASSLRQLYEQYF. CDR3 coding DNA: TGTGCCAGCAGCTTAAGACAGCTCTACGAGCAGTACTTC.

The chain links TRBV12-3 or TRBV12-4 to TRBJ2-3, with 10 bases that match TRBD1. The CDR3 consists of 16 residues. With V trimmed by 6 bases and J by 3 bases, 9 bases remained unmatched. The DNA of the CDR3 is TGTGCCAGCAGATCGCCCGGGACAGGGGCAACAGATACGCAGTATTTT. Translation gives CASRSPGTGATDTQYF.

The sample holds many counts of this clonotype. The gene calls are TRBV20-1 and TRBJ2-1; D remains unclear. V lost 7 bases, J lost 2 bases, and 9 bases lay in between. The germline CDR1 and CDR2 sequences are DFQATT and SNEGSKA (reference sequence). The CDR3 runs 12 residues. Written as DNA, the CDR3 is TGCAGTGAGGGCGCTACCTACAATGAGCAGTTCTTC. Amino acids: CSEGATYNEQFF.

This clonotype showed up many times. The chain is built from TRBV7-9 and TRBJ2-1; 9 nucleotides align to TRBD2. The V segment lost 4 bases and the J segment 4 bases; nucleotides outside the gene matches: 20. The CDR3 consists of 20 residues. Germline CDR1 and CDR2: SEHNR and FQNEAQ (reference sequence). The CDR3 nucleotides are TGTGCCAGCAGCTCTGAGCGAAATAGGCTAGCGGGAAAGAGATACAATGAGCAGTTCTTC. Translated, it gives CASSSERNRLAGKRYNEQFF.

The V and J genes are TRBV20-1 and TRBJ2-7, with 9 bases aligning to TRBD2. From germline, CDR1 is DFQATT and CDR2 SNEGSKA (reference sequence). The V and J ends lost 5 bases and 1 base, in that order; junction bases with no gene match: 6. The CDR3 is 14 residues long. CDR3: CSAQLAGRSYEQYF. DNA of the CDR3: TGCAGTGCTCAGCTAGCGGGAAGGTCCTACGAGCAGTACTTC.

This sequence joins TRBV5-1 and TRBJ2-1; 8 bases are shared with TRBD1. The CDR3 consists of 11 residues. The V segment lost 4 bases and the J segment 15 bases; nucleotides outside the gene matches: 6. Germline-derived CDR1 and CDR2 are SGHRS and YFSETQ. The CDR3: CASSHGQGPFF. DNA for the CDR3: TGCGCCAGCAGCCACGGACAGGGTCCGTTCTTC.

This clonotype was picked up many times. V is TRBV7-8 and J is TRBJ2-2, with 7 nucleotides matching TRBD2. The CDR3 spans 14 residues. Losses at the gene ends were 3 bases for V and 4 bases for J; bases not matched to a gene: 2. The germline V gene has CDR1 SGHVS and CDR2 FQNEAQ. CDR3 in amino acids: CASSLSSGTGELFF. The DNA of the CDR3 is TGTGCCAGCAGCTTGTCTAGCGGCACCGGGGAGCTGTTTTTT.

Many counts were recorded for this clonotype. The rearrangement links TRBV28 to TRBJ2-7, with 12 positions matching TRBD2. Germline-derived CDR1 and CDR2 are MDHEN and SYDVKM. This CDR3 has 18 residues. After removal of 2 bases from V and 3 bases from J, the junction contained 11 bases not matched to a gene. The CDR3 bases are TGTGCCAGCAGTTTACTAGCGGGAGGGCCTGTCGGTGGCTACGAGCAGTACTTC. Translated: CASSLLAGGPVGGYEQYF.

The chain recombines TRBV7-9 with TRBJ2-6; D is ambiguous. Germline V gene lookup returns CDR1 SEHNR and CDR2 FQNEAQ (reference sequence). The length of the CDR3 is 15 residues. The V end was cut by 5 bases, the J end by 3 bases, with 11 bases between. In nucleotides, the CDR3 is TGTGCCAGCAGCGCAGATTTCGATGGGGCCAACGTCCTGACTTTC. It specifies CASSADFDGANVLTF.

The chain joins TRBV12-3 or TRBV12-4 to TRBJ2-7; D is ambiguous. V lost 7 bases, J lost 0 bases, and 13 bases lay in between. The CDR3 contains 14 residues. This CDR3 is CASTLGWSSYEQYF. DNA for the CDR3: TGTGCCAGCACACTCGGATGGAGCTCCTACGAGCAGTACTTC.

The table lists this clonotype with many counts. The rearrangement joins TRBV18 to TRBJ1-2, with TRBD1 matching 10 bases. The CDR3 contains 14 residues. V lost 3 bases to trimming and J lost 8 bases; unmatched junction nucleotides: 6. CDR1 is KGHSH, CDR2 LQKENI, per germline. The DNA for the CDR3 is TGTGCCAGCTCACCGGACAGGGGGTCGGTAGGCTACACCTTC. Translation: CASSPDRGSVGYTF.

This clonotype was observed many times. The chain combines TRBV27 with TRBJ2-3; TRBD2 matches at 10 bases. CDR3 size: 15 residues. Germline V gene lookup returns CDR1 MNHEY and CDR2 SMNVEV (reference sequence). J was trimmed by 5 bases and V by 4 bases; bases with no gene match: 6. CDR3 coding DNA: TGTGCCAGCAGTTCGACTAGCGGGTCACAAGATACGCAGTATTTT. This translates into CASSSTSGSQDTQYF.

The table lists this clonotype with many counts. This chain links TRBV11-2 with TRBJ1-1; TRBD1 might be the D (6 bases). Germline CDR1 reads SGHAT; CDR2 reads FQNNGV. The CDR3 runs 13 residues. Trimming left V 4 bases short and J 6 bases short, with 12 bases between. The CDR3 here is CASSSHRVAEAFF. CDR3 nucleotides: TGTGCCAGCAGCTCGCACAGGGTTGCTGAAGCTTTCTTT.

The chain recombines TRBV20-1 with TRBJ2-1; D is perhaps TRBD2 (7 bases). The germline V gene encodes CDR1 DFQATT and CDR2 SNEGSKA (reference sequence). The CDR3 runs 12 residues. V lost 7 bases, J lost 6 bases, and 13 bases lay in between. Here the CDR3 DNA reads TGCAGTGGTGGACTAGGGGGCAATGAGCAGTTCTTC. It translates to CSGGLGGNEQFF.

This chain joins TRBV6-2 or TRBV6-3 and TRBJ2-1, with 9 bases that match TRBD2. Looked up from germline, CDR1 is MNHEY and CDR2 is SVGEGT. The V segment lost 6 bases and the J segment 9 bases; nucleotides outside the gene matches: 9. This CDR3 has 14 amino acids. CDR3 sequence (DNA): TGTGCCAGCAGAGCCGGGACTAGCTATTCTGAGCAGTTCTTC. Its protein is CASRAGTSYSEQFF.

This clonotype was picked up a small number of times. The J gene is TRBJ1-5, the V gene TRBV6-1; D is perhaps TRBD1 (6 bases). V dropped 8 bases and J dropped 6 bases, with 14 bases sitting between them. This CDR3 spans 13 amino acids. In germline, CDR1 is MNHNS, CDR2 SASEGT. CDR3 sequence (DNA): TGTGCCAGCGGGAGAACAGGGATTCAGCCCCAGCATTTT. Its protein product is CASGRTGIQPQHF.

This clonotype was detected many times. In DNA, the CDR3 is TGCAGTTCATCCCCGGGGGGGGCGCCCTCCTACAATGAGCAGTTCTTC. It yields the protein CSSSPGGAPSYNEQFF. V and J are TRBV20-1 and TRBJ2-1; 8 nucleotides match TRBD2. The germline V gene has CDR1 DFQATT and CDR2 SNEGSKA (reference sequence). The CDR3 contains 16 residues. The ends lost 8 bases at V and 0 bases at J; junction bases unmatched: 12.

A few counts support this clonotype. The chain uses TRBV4-3 and TRBJ2-7; maybe TRBD1 (5 bases). The CDR3 is 14 amino acids. Germline loops: CDR1 LGHNA, CDR2 YSLEER. V was cut by 1 base and J by 3 bases, with 10 bases left in between. CDR3 in DNA: TGCGCCAGCAGCCAAGGGGGTCAGGGCTACGAGCAGTACTTC. Amino acid sequence: CASSQGGQGYEQYF.

This clonotype occurred many times. The chain joins TRBV6-2 or TRBV6-3 to TRBJ2-3; possible D gene TRBD2, 6 bases. Germline V gives CDR1 MNHEY, CDR2 SVGEGT. The CDR3 spans 16 residues. V was trimmed by 0 bases and J by 2 bases, leaving 12 bases between them. The CDR3 reads CASSYSKTGATDTQYF. The CDR3 DNA is TGTGCCAGCAGTTACTCGAAAACGGGAGCCACAGATACGCAGTATTTT.

A note on this clonotype: Being one base from a much bigger clone, this may be a read error. The chain has TRBV11-2 and TRBJ2-7; 7 bases match TRBD1. The V and J ends lost 7 bases and 3 bases, in that order; junction bases with no gene match: 6. The CDR3 contains 13 residues. Germline V gene sequence: CDR1 SGHAT, CDR2 FQNNGV. DNA of the CDR3: TGTGCCAGCAACTTCCGGGACAGCTACGAGCAGTACTTC. Amino acids: CASNFRDSYEQYF.

The V gene is TRBV11-2, the J gene TRBJ2-2; 14 bases agree with TRBD2. Germline V gene sequence: CDR1 SGHAT, CDR2 FQNNGV. The CDR3 length is 17 residues. J was trimmed by 6 bases and V by 5 bases; bases with no gene match: 8. The CDR3 region is CASSPRLAGGHAGELFF. CDR3 DNA sequence: TGTGCCAGCAGCCCGCGACTAGCGGGAGGGCACGCCGGGGAGCTGTTTTTT.